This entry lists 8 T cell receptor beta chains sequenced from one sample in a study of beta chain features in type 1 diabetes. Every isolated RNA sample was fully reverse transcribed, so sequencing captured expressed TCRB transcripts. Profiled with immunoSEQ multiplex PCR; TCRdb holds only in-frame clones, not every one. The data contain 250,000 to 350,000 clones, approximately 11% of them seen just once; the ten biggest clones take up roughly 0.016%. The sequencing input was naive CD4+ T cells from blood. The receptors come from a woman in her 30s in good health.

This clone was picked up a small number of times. The DNA for the CDR3 is TGTGCCAGCAGTTTACAGGGCGGGAGTCTAGAGACCCAGTACTTC. Amino acids: CASSLQGGSLETQYF. The chain joins TRBV28 to TRBJ2-5; 7 nucleotides line up with TRBD2. The CDR3 runs to 15 residues. The V segment lost 2 bases and the J segment 4 bases; nucleotides outside the gene matches: 7. The germline gives CDR1 MDHEN, CDR2 SYDVKM.

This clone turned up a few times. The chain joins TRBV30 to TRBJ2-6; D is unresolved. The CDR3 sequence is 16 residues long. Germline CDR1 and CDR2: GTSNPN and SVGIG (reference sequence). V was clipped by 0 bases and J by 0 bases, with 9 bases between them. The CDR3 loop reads CAWSVPVVSGANVLTF. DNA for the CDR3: TGTGCCTGGAGTGTACCGGTCGTCTCTGGGGCCAACGTCCTGACTTTC.

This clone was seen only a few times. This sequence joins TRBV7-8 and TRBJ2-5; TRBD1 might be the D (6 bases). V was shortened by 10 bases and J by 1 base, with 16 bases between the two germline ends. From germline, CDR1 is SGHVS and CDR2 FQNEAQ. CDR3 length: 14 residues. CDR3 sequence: CAIDAGALQETQYF. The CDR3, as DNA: TGTGCCATCGATGCAGGGGCCCTCCAAGAGACCCAGTACTTC. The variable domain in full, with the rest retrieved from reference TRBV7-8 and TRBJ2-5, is GAGVSQSPRYKVAKRGQDVALRCDPISGHVSLFWYQQALGQGPEFLTYFQNEAQLDKSGLPSDRFFAERPEGSVSTLKIQRTQQEDSAVYLCAIDAGALQETQYFGPGTRLLVL.

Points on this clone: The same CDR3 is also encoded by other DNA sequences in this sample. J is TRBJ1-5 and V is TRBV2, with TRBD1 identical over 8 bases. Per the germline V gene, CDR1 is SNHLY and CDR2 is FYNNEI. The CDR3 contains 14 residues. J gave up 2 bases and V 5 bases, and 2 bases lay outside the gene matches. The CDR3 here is CASSPDRGNQPQHF. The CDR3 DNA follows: TGTGCCAGCAGTCCGGACAGGGGCAATCAGCCCCAGCATTTT.

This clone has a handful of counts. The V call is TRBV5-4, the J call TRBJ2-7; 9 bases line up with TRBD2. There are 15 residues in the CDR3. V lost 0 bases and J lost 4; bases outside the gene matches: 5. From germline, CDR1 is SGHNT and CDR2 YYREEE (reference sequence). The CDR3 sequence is CASSLDSGSFYEQYF. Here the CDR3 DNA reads TGTGCCAGCAGCTTGGATAGCGGGAGTTTTTACGAGCAGTACTTC.

The CDR3, as DNA: TGTGCCAGCAGCCAAGCGACAGCAAACTACGAGCAGTACTTC. Translation: CASSQATANYEQYF. This chain links TRBV4-2 with TRBJ2-7, with a weak D call TRBD1 (5 bases). Germline V gene data show CDR1 as LGHNA and CDR2 as YNFKEQ. The V and J ends lost 1 base and 3 bases respectively, with 10 bases between them. The CDR3 is made up of 14 amino acids.

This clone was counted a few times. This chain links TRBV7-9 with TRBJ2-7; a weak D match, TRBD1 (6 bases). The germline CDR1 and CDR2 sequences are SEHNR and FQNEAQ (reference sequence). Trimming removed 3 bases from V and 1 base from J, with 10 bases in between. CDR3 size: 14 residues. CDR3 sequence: CASSFDRISYEQYF. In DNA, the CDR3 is TGTGCCAGCAGCTTTGACAGGATTTCCTACGAGCAGTACTTC.

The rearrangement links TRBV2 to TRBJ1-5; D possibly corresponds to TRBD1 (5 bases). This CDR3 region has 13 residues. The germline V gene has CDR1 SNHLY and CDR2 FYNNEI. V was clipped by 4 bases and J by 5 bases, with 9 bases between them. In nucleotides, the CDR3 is TGTGCCAGCAGTGCTCGGGGGGATCAGCCCCAGCATTTT. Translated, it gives CASSARGDQPQHF. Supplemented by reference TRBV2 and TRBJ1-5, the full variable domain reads EPEVTQTPSHQVTQMGQEVILRCVPISNHLYFYWYRQILGQKVEFLVSFYNNEISEKSEIFDDQFSVERPDGSNFTLKIRSTKLEDSAMYFCASSARGDQPQHFGDGTRLSIL.